This paragraph reports one T cell receptor beta chain. A CD45RA+ naive subset and a CD45RA-negative memory subset were split from CD4+ cells. The data were obtained in a study of shared clonotypes between healthy human individuals. The protocol was immunoSEQ multiplex PCR, while the TCRdb copy is restricted to in-frame clones and leaves out a portion. The table shows around 2.1 million clones, with 90% to 97% occurring only once. This CDR3 is built from 15 residues. Per the germline V gene, CDR1 is SGHTA and CDR2 is FQGNSA. V shed 4 bases and J 10 bases; nucleotides not matched to a gene: 9. This receptor was obtained from a man aged 18 to 30 in good health. Sequencing input: naive CD4+ T cells sorted from blood. As for subset: CD45RA+ positively selected. The chain joins TRBV7-2 to TRBJ1-6; TRBD1 matches 8 bases. For the CDR3, the DNA is TGTGCCAGCAGCTCTTACAGGGGGAAGTGGTCACCCCTCCACTTT. Amino acids: CASSSYRGKWSPLHF.